Described below is a single T cell receptor beta chain sequence and its context. This clonotype was detected many times. Its cognate antigen has yet to be identified. Base-call qualities are not available, and no considerably larger clone is one nucleotide away. This record belongs to a study of blood T cells in healthy people across ages (dated by TCRdb to 2013 to 2016). Regarding the complete study: In model experiments, template switching captured roughly one uniquely barcoded TCR beta cDNA molecule for every two T cells. The donors were divided into four age groups: young (average around 16 years), middle-aged (approximately 42), aged (roughly 66) and long-lived (82). To track age-related changes in TCR beta repertoire diversity, the study relied on deep sequencing normalized with unique cDNA molecular identifiers. To avoid experimental bias, donors of different ages were spread randomly across the sequencing lanes. Using the same blood draw, the study looked at two additional independent replicas of 1 million unique cDNA reads for two donors, one aged 18 to 30 and the other aged 80 or older.

Libraries were prepared through 5' RACE. The instrument given in TCRdb is Illumina HiSeq 2500. A second PCR of about 6 to 11 cycles was performed with a sample-barcoded 5' primer and a J-beta primer mix. Each TCR beta cDNA molecule received a unique molecular identifier from a template-switch 5' adaptor carrying 12 random nucleotides. Each sample yielded at least 3 million CDR3-containing paired-end reads. First-strand cDNA synthesis was performed from all RNA using the Mint cDNA synthesis kit, with priming by a TRBC-specific oligonucleotide. All cDNA was treated with uracil-DNA glycosylase and then went through a first 18-cycle PCR with the universal primers M1SS and BC2_uni_R. Per the source publication's procedure: Each sample was normalized by randomly selecting 1 million high-quality reads, each carrying a distinct molecular identifier. Reads sharing molecular identifiers were discarded rather than binned into consensus sequences. MiTCR, set to a Q25 quality threshold and the strictest error-elimination algorithm, was used for CDR3 identification, clonotype clustering and error correction. Lower-bound total TCR beta diversity was estimated with a nonparametric unseen species model using Euler transformation. Using fastp trimming at Q25 and MiXCR clonotype assembly, TCRdb reanalyzed the public sequencing data and kept in-frame beta chains. Each entry merges the rows of one CDR3 protein and shows their most common DNA and genes. Clone size and V and J calls follow TCRdb, not the original study. This sample has about a million distinct CDR3 sequences in its table, and 51% of those were observed once. The top ten hold about 20% of the sample.

Overall study results and their limits: Estimates of total diversity from one million sequenced T cells were regarded as lower bounds and underestimates. The percentage of naive T cells measured by flow cytometry correlated strongly with observed TCR beta diversity. Donor CMV infection status was unknown, potentially confounding age-related changes in expanded clonotypes. Observed TCR beta diversity per million T cells fell roughly linearly with age, and a significant reduction was already apparent by age about 43. Because profiling used bulk unsorted PBMCs, naive and antigen-experienced compartments could not be compared conclusively. The long-lived group showed more naive CD4+ T cells, fewer expanded clones and increased TCR diversity than the aged group, suggesting age selection.

Via the germline V gene, CDR1 is SQVTM and CDR2 ANQGSEA. Inclusive of the bounding cysteine and phenylalanine, the CDR3 is 13 residues long. Solely the CDR3 DNA is kept, with 39 bases framed from the first base. Trimming leaves V shorter by 5 bases and J shorter by 5 bases, with the junction holding 9 bases beyond the gene matches. Systemically healthy Caucasian individuals from Russia, 35 to 40 in total and aged roughly 6 to 90 years, were included as donors. Roughly 11 milliliters of peripheral blood were drawn from each donor into EDTA-treated Vacutainer tubes. Ficoll-Paque density-gradient centrifugation was used to isolate PBMCs, with at least 7 million obtained per sample. Trizol reagent was used to extract total RNA from the PBMCs, yielding at least 5.5 micrograms per sample. Naive CD45RAhigh/CD27high T cell percentages were measured by flow cytometry on a PBMC aliquot from every donor.

The chain is made from TRBV29-1 and TRBJ2-7, with 7 junctional bases fitting TRBD2. The material sequenced was blood. This TCR derives from a woman aged 60-75 years in good health. The DNA is as follows: TGCAGCGTTCAAAGCGGGAATAGCCACGAGCAGTACTTC. Its translation reads: CSVQSGNSHEQYF.